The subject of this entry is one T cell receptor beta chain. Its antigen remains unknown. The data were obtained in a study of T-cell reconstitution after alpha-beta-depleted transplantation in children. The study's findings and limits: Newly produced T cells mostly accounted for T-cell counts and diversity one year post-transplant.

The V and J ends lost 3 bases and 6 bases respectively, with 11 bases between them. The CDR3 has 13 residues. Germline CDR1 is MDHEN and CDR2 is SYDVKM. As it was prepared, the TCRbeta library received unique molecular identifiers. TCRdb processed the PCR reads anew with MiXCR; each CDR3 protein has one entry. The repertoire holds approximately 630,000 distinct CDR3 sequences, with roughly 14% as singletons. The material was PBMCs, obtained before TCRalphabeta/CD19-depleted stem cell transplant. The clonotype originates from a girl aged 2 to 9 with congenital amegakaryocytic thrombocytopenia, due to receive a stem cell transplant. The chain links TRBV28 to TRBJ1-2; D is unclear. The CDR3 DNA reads TGTGCCAGCAGTTTGCCCGCCTGGCATGGCTACACCTTC. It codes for CASSLPAWHGYTF.